The table lists the clone carrying this T cell receptor (beta chain) with a few counts. For ophthalmopathy patients, the Clinical Activity Score was at least 3 and the NOSPECS grade at least 4; duration was under 3 months. Diagnoses were made from clinical symptoms, serum measures (thyroxine and TRAb), thyroid ultrasound and orbital computed tomography. These data are taken from a study of T cells in Graves' hyperthyroidism and ophthalmopathy. Study-wide background: Peripheral blood collection took place at initial diagnosis, before any treatment.

Looked up from germline, CDR1 is LGHDT and CDR2 is YNNKEL (reference sequence). V was clipped by 4 bases and J by 0 bases; unmatched bases: 7. The CDR3 contains 18 residues. RNA transcripts yielded amplified TCR beta CDR3 regions. HTBI primers drove first-round RT-PCR of the TCR CDR3. TCRdb independently ran MiXCR on the multiplex PCR reads; one entry per CDR3 protein. The sample has around 300,000 distinct CDR3 sequences, approximately 20% seen once; the top ten hold 64%. Material: blood. This sequence was found in a man younger than 45 with Graves' ophthalmopathy. The V call is TRBV3-1, the J call TRBJ2-5, with 14 bases fitting TRBD2. The CDR3 reads CASSLRLAGGRYQETQYF. The CDR3 coding sequence is TGTGCCAGCAGCCTACGACTAGCGGGAGGGCGGTACCAAGAGACCCAGTACTTC.